This T cell receptor (beta chain) came from a study of identifying expanded T cells in peripheral blood. A word on this clone: The antigen is not known.

The repertoire was sequenced with immunoSEQ multiplex PCR; TCRdb's copy has only in-frame clones and lacks some. Of 70,000 to 100,000 clones listed, roughly 86% are singletons. Germline values: CDR1 MNHEY, CDR2 SMNVEV (reference sequence). The CDR3 length is 15 residues. Trimming stripped 7 bases from V and 0 bases from J, with 15 bases between. General study findings and limits: Clone count variance between roughly 2-week samples rose with total template count.

The chain has TRBV27 and TRBJ1-2; weak D call: TRBD1 (5 bases). The receptor was isolated from a person aged 18-70 years in good health. Sequencing used blood. This CDR3 is CASNLRGASNYGYTF. CDR3 bases: TGTGCCAGCAACCTCCGGGGCGCCTCTAACTATGGCTACACCTTC.